This T cell receptor (beta chain) was observed in a study of blood T cell repertoires in COVID-19. Germline V gene data show CDR1 as SGHAT and CDR2 as FQDESV (reference sequence). The CDR3 loop spans 14 amino acids. With V trimmed by 5 bases and J by 2 bases, 4 bases remained unmatched. Authors' analysis steps: From reference gene primer amplification, estimates of nucleated cell counts were derived. Data came from immunoSEQ multiplex PCR; TCRdb stores just in-frame clones and leaves some out. Clonal size and the V and J genes are those of that table, whereas D and trimming came from the DNA. The sample holds some 48,000 clones; 89% are singletons and the top ten take under 2.5%. This clone occurred once.

The sequencing input was peripheral blood. This chain uses TRBV11-1 with TRBJ2-3, with 7 bases identical to TRBD2. The source of this sequence is a human donor in a cohort sampled during active COVID-19. CDR3 region: CASSQGLSTDTQYF. In DNA, the CDR3 is TGTGCCAGCAGCCAGGGACTATCCACAGATACGCAGTATTTT.